The text below deals with one TCR beta chain. At one end the junction does not follow the germline gene, possibly because of a read error. The data derive from a study of shared T cell receptors in the human thymus. CDR3 length: 14 residues. Germline V lookup: CDR1 SNHLY, CDR2 FYNNEI. Using immunoSEQ multiplex PCR, the repertoire was profiled, and TCRdb retains in-frame clones only, with some absent. The repertoire includes under 700,000 clones, around 78% of them detected once, and 0.01% to 0.015% sits in the top ten. The sample was also reused in another study, on human thymus T cells.

The clonotype comes from a boy younger than two with a congenital heart defect. The chain has TRBV2 and TRBJ2-7; D might be TRBD2 (5 bases). The sequenced sample was thymocytes. In nucleotides, the CDR3 is TGTGCCAGCAGTCAAGCATCCGGGGAATACGAGCAGTACTTC. Translated, it gives CASSQASGEYEQYF. The complete variable domain, with remaining parts taken from reference TRBV2 and TRBJ2-7, reads EPEVTQTPSHQVTQMGQEVILRCVPISNHLYFYWYRQILGQKVEFLVSFYNNEISEKSEIFDDQFSVERPDGSNFTLKIRSTKLEDSAMYFCASSQASGEYEQYFGPGTRLTVT.